The next 4 T cell receptor beta chains were all read from a single sample in a study of shared clonotypes between healthy human individuals. Clones were read by immunoSEQ multiplex PCR, and TCRdb kept only the in-frame ones, dropping some. The repertoire holds millions of clones, with 85% to 95% as singletons. Sequenced: naive CD4+ T cells sorted from blood. Stated subset: CD45RA+ positively selected. These receptors originate from a man in his late teens or twenties in good health.

The CDR3 here is CASSVGPADTQYF. The CDR3 nucleotides are TGTGCCAGCAGCGTAGGGCCGGCGGATACGCAGTATTTT. The V gene is TRBV9, the J gene TRBJ2-3; D unresolved. The CDR3 runs 13 residues. Germline CDR1 is SGDLS and CDR2 is YYNGEE. V was trimmed by 0 bases and J by 6 bases, leaving 8 bases between them.

The genes are TRBV30 and TRBJ2-1; D not resolved. Trimming pared 0 bases from V and 8 bases from J, leaving 11 bases between. The CDR3 runs to 13 residues. CDR1 is GTSNPN and CDR2 is SVGIG in the germline V gene (reference sequence). Written as DNA, the CDR3 is TGTGCCTGGAGTGTACTCCCCCAGGATGAGCAGTTCTTC. Protein sequence: CAWSVLPQDEQFF.

This clone was detected only once. This chain uses TRBV10-3 with TRBJ2-1; no firm D call. Looked up from germline, CDR1 is ENHRY and CDR2 is SYGVKD. Trimming removed 3 bases from V and 7 bases from J, with 7 bases in between. CDR3 size: 12 residues. Here the CDR3 reads CAISEGWNEQFF. CDR3 sequence (DNA): TGTGCCATCAGTGAAGGTTGGAATGAGCAGTTCTTC.

Points on this clone: Other nucleotide sequences from this sample produce the same CDR3. The chain carries TRBV27 and TRBJ2-3; D possibly corresponds to TRBD1 (6 bases). V lost 0 bases to trimming and J lost 0 bases, with 10 bases between them. CDR1 and CDR2 from the germline V gene are MNHEY and SMNVEV (reference sequence). The CDR3 has 16 residues. The CDR3, as DNA: TGTGCCAGCAGTTTATCCGCAGGGGCTAGCACAGATACGCAGTATTTT. Its translation: CASSLSAGASTDTQYF.